This entry lists 11 T cell receptor beta chains sequenced from one sample in a study of regulatory T cells in long-lasting Graves disease. This sample's time point: persistent/refractory GD, antithyroid drugs over 5 years with positive TRAb. TCR sequences were obtained from RNA taken from PBMCs. For TCR beta, libraries came from iRepertoire HTBI primers and Arm-PCR of CDR3 regions. TCRdb reprocessed the multiplex PCR reads with MiXCR, giving one entry per CDR3 protein. The data show 430,000 or so distinct CDR3 sequences, with roughly a fifth seen just once and approximately 15% held by the top ten. Source: peripheral blood mononuclear cells (PBMCs), taken when the disease was refractory, from a patient treated with antithyroid drugs. Every receptor here comes from a female donor with Graves disease.

The chain uses TRBV19 and TRBJ2-7; 11 nucleotides line up with TRBD2. V trimming: 5 bases; J trimming: 4 bases; junction bases outside the gene matches: 7. CDR1 is LNHDA, CDR2 SQIVND, per germline (reference sequence). This CDR3 region has 15 residues. The CDR3 region is CASSRASGRRYEQYF. CDR3 in DNA: TGTGCCAGTAGTCGGGCTAGCGGGAGGAGGTACGAGCAGTACTTC. Using reference TRBV19 and TRBJ2-7 for the parts outside the CDR3, the full variable domain is DGGITQSPKYLFRKEGQNVTLSCEQNLNHDAMYWYRQDPGQGLRLIYYSQIVNDFQKGDIAEGYSVSREKKESFPLTVTSAQKNPTAFYLCASSRASGRRYEQYFGPGTRLTVT.

This clonotype was observed a single time. This sequence may be a read error, since a much larger clone differs from it by one base. The chain employs TRBV11-2 and TRBJ2-5; 10 nucleotides agree with TRBD1. Looked up from germline, CDR1 is SGHAT and CDR2 is FQNNGV. The CDR3 runs to 15 residues. The ends lost 4 bases at V and 5 bases at J; junction bases unmatched: 7. The CDR3 DNA reads TGTGCCAGCAGCTCGGGGGACAGGGGAGCCGAGACCCAGTACTTC. This encodes CASSSGDRGAETQYF.

The V call is TRBV10-3, the J call TRBJ1-6; D uncertain. The CDR3 sequence is 13 residues long. V dropped 4 bases and J dropped 10 bases, with 11 bases sitting between them. Germline assignment: CDR1 ENHRY and CDR2 SYGVKD. CDR3: CAISGTTSSPLHF. The CDR3 region has the DNA TGTGCCATCAGTGGGACCACGTCGTCACCCCTCCACTTT.

A note on this clonotype: This may be a read error, as it is one base from a much larger clone. The chain carries TRBV6-5 and TRBJ2-5, with 11 bases identical to TRBD2. The CDR3 runs 17 residues. J was trimmed by 7 bases and V by 2 bases; bases with no gene match: 12. Germline V gives CDR1 MNHEY, CDR2 SVGAGI. CDR3 DNA: TGTGCCAGCAGTTACACCTGGACTAGCGGGCGGGAGGCGACCCAGTACTTC. Amino acid sequence: CASSYTWTSGREATQYF.

In this sample, this clonotype turned up many times. V usage is TRBV28 and J usage is TRBJ2-5; D is unclear. The germline V gene has CDR1 MDHEN and CDR2 SYDVKM. Trimming stripped 5 bases from V and 5 bases from J, with 15 bases between. The CDR3 contains 14 residues. The CDR3 region is CASSPPTFRETQYF. The CDR3 DNA is TGTGCCAGCAGTCCGCCGACTTTTCGCGAGACCCAGTACTTC.

This clonotype was counted between two and nine times. V usage is TRBV20-1 and J usage is TRBJ2-7, with a tentative D call TRBD1 (6 bases). V was clipped by 6 bases and J by 0 bases, with 15 bases between them. This CDR3 spans 14 amino acids. Germline values: CDR1 DFQATT, CDR2 SNEGSKA (reference sequence). The CDR3 loop reads CSASPGTYSYEQYF. CDR3 sequence (DNA): TGCAGTGCCTCGCCCGGGACATACTCCTACGAGCAGTACTTC.

The J gene is TRBJ1-6, the V gene TRBV20-1; no clear D gene. Trimming removed 0 bases at V and 11 bases at J, with 20 bases between. The length of the CDR3 is 16 residues. Germline values: CDR1 DFQATT, CDR2 SNEGSKA (reference sequence). CDR3 loop: CSAREDLPSYNAPLHF. CDR3 coding DNA: TGCAGTGCTAGAGAGGATCTTCCGTCCTACAACGCACCCCTCCACTTT.

In this sample, this clonotype turned up many times. The gene calls are TRBV7-9 and TRBJ2-7; D possibly corresponds to TRBD2 (5 bases). V was trimmed by 2 bases and J by 5 bases, leaving 7 bases between them. The CDR3 length is 12 residues. Germline assignment: CDR1 SEHNR and CDR2 FQNEAQ (reference sequence). CDR3 residues: CASSLYGDEQYF. For the CDR3, the DNA is TGTGCCAGCAGCTTATACGGGGACGAGCAGTACTTC.

This clonotype occurred many times. The chain is built from TRBV2 and TRBJ2-2; TRBD2 is a possible D gene (5 bases). In germline, CDR1 is SNHLY, CDR2 FYNNEI. Trimming pared 6 bases from V and 3 bases from J, leaving 14 bases between. CDR3 size: 15 residues. The CDR3 reads CASRTGDWDTGELFF. The DNA for the CDR3 is TGTGCCAGCAGGACCGGGGATTGGGACACCGGGGAGCTGTTTTTT.

This clonotype was seen repeatedly, ten times or more. The CDR3 nucleotides read TGTGCCAGCAGGAGGAGTCAGGGGGCCTACGAGCAGTACTTC. This gives the protein CASRRSQGAYEQYF. The rearrangement uses TRBV12-3 or TRBV12-4 and TRBJ2-7; 7 positions match TRBD1. Unmatched junction bases numbered 7, after V lost 6 bases and J lost 2 bases. CDR3 size: 14 residues.

The chain joins TRBV5-6 to TRBJ2-5; TRBD1 matches 12 bases. The ends lost 5 bases at V and 4 bases at J; junction bases unmatched: 3. Germline V gene sequence: CDR1 SGHDT, CDR2 YYEEEE. CDR3 length: 14 residues. The CDR3 spells CASRGQGAVETQYF. The CDR3 DNA reads as TGTGCCAGCAGGGGACAGGGGGCTGTAGAGACCCAGTACTTC.